This is a list of T cell receptor beta chains from one sample in a study of CD8+CD57+ T cells in acquired aplastic anemia. TCRdb ran MiXCR on the reads and lists one entry per CDR3 protein. The sample gives about half a million distinct CDR3 sequences, around 30% of which show up once; 0.8% to 0.85% is in the top ten. Sequenced sample: sorted CD4+, CD8+, or CD8+CD57+ T cells (not recorded which) from PBMCs. The source is a human donor with aplastic anemia. Each CDR3 is given with its conserved first and last residue. Each record gives: clone size, V gene, J gene, D gene, CDR3 DNA, CDR3 protein. A D gene is named only where the DNA matches it firmly. Only some rows state a clone size, as once, few, many or a class for expanded clones.

clone_size: NA; v_call: TRBV7-2; j_call: TRBJ1-1; d_call: TRBD1; cdr3_nt: TGTGCCAGCAGCTGGGACAGGATCGTCGCTTTCTTT; cdr3_aa: CASSWDRIVAFF
clone_size: NA; v_call: TRBV15; j_call: TRBJ2-1; d_call: TRBD1; cdr3_nt: TGTGCCACCAGGGCGACAGGGGAGGATGAGCAGTTCTTC; cdr3_aa: CATRATGEDEQFF
clone_size: NA; v_call: TRBV6-5; j_call: TRBJ2-7; d_call: NA; cdr3_nt: TGTGCCAGCAGTTACTCCCGGGACGACTACGAGCAGTACTTC; cdr3_aa: CASSYSRDDYEQYF
clone_size: many; v_call: TRBV7-9; j_call: TRBJ1-2; d_call: NA; cdr3_nt: TGTGCCAGCAGCTTAAACACTCGGGAGTTACGGCGCTACACCTTC; cdr3_aa: CASSLNTRELRRYTF
clone_size: NA; v_call: TRBV20-1; j_call: TRBJ1-1; d_call: TRBD1; cdr3_nt: TGCAGTGCTAAATTTTCCTGGACAGGGAAGATCCCTGAAGCTTTCTTT; cdr3_aa: CSAKFSWTGKIPEAFF
clone_size: many; v_call: TRBV7-8; j_call: TRBJ1-1; d_call: TRBD1; cdr3_nt: TGTGCCAGCAGACGCACAGGGGGTATCACTGAAGCTTTCTTT; cdr3_aa: CASRRTGGITEAFF
clone_size: many; v_call: TRBV15; j_call: TRBJ1-2; d_call: TRBD1; cdr3_nt: TGTGCCACCAGCAAGGGGACAGTCTATGGCTACACCTTC; cdr3_aa: CATSKGTVYGYTF
clone_size: NA; v_call: TRBV6-5; j_call: TRBJ1-1; d_call: TRBD1; cdr3_nt: TGTGCCAGCAGTTTGGGACAGGGTCGAGCTTTCTTT; cdr3_aa: CASSLGQGRAFF
clone_size: NA; v_call: TRBV24-1; j_call: TRBJ1-1; d_call: NA; cdr3_nt: TGTGCCACCAGTCCCCTCCGGGGGTGGAAGGTGACTGAAGCTTTCTTT; cdr3_aa: CATSPLRGWKVTEAFF
clone_size: few; v_call: TRBV5-1; j_call: TRBJ1-5; d_call: NA; cdr3_nt: TGCGCCAGCAGAAAGGGGACGGATAGCAATCAGCCCCAGCATTTT; cdr3_aa: CASRKGTDSNQPQHF
clone_size: NA; v_call: TRBV19; j_call: TRBJ1-1; d_call: NA; cdr3_nt: TGTGCCAGTAGTATAGTATTGGTCAGGGGGAACACTGAAGCTTTCTTT; cdr3_aa: CASSIVLVRGNTEAFF
clone_size: NA; v_call: TRBV20-1; j_call: TRBJ2-1; d_call: TRBD2; cdr3_nt: TGCAGTGCTAGGGGGACTAGCGGGAACAATGAGCAGTTCTTC; cdr3_aa: CSARGTSGNNEQFF
clone_size: many; v_call: TRBV4-1; j_call: TRBJ1-6; d_call: NA; cdr3_nt: TGCGCCAGCAGCCAAGAGCCCGGCTCGGCCCTCCACTTT; cdr3_aa: CASSQEPGSALHF
clone_size: NA; v_call: TRBV20-1; j_call: TRBJ2-4; d_call: NA; cdr3_nt: TGCAGTGCTAGCATAGGGGAGCCCAAAAACATTCAGTACTTC; cdr3_aa: CSASIGEPKNIQYF
clone_size: NA; v_call: TRBV25-1; j_call: TRBJ2-7; d_call: NA; cdr3_nt: TGTGCCAGCAGTTCCCCGGGACGGAACTACGAGCAGTACTTC; cdr3_aa: CASSSPGRNYEQYF
clone_size: once; v_call: TRBV7-9; j_call: TRBJ1-2; d_call: TRBD1; cdr3_nt: TGTGCCAGCAGCTCGGCAGGGGGCAATGGCTACACCTTC; cdr3_aa: CASSSAGGNGYTF
clone_size: many; v_call: TRBV19; j_call: TRBJ1-2; d_call: NA; cdr3_nt: TGTGCCAGCCTCCCCGCGTTAGGTGAAGACTTCTATGGCTACACCTTC; cdr3_aa: CASLPALGEDFYGYTF
clone_size: NA; v_call: TRBV9; j_call: TRBJ2-7; d_call: TRBD1; cdr3_nt: TGTGCCAGCCTCCCGGGGACAGGGGTCGACGAGCAGTACTTC; cdr3_aa: CASLPGTGVDEQYF
clone_size: many; v_call: TRBV2; j_call: TRBJ1-5; d_call: NA; cdr3_nt: TGTGCCAGCAGTGATTCCTGGGGGACGAGCAATCAGCCCCAGCATTTT; cdr3_aa: CASSDSWGTSNQPQHF
clone_size: many; v_call: TRBV20-1; j_call: TRBJ1-2; d_call: TRBD1; cdr3_nt: TGCAGTGCCGGGACAGATAACTATGGCTACACCTTC; cdr3_aa: CSAGTDNYGYTF
clone_size: few; v_call: TRBV20-1; j_call: TRBJ2-1; d_call: TRBD2; cdr3_nt: TGCAGTGCTGGAACTAGCGACACCTACAATGAGCAGTTCTTC; cdr3_aa: CSAGTSDTYNEQFF
clone_size: few; v_call: TRBV6-1; j_call: TRBJ1-4; d_call: TRBD1; cdr3_nt: TGTGCCAGCAGTGACCTCGGGACAGGGGGTGAAAAACTGTTTTTT; cdr3_aa: CASSDLGTGGEKLFF
clone_size: few; v_call: TRBV2; j_call: TRBJ1-5; d_call: NA; cdr3_nt: TGTGCCAGCAGACTTTCGGACAGCAATCAGCCCCAGCATTTT; cdr3_aa: CASRLSDSNQPQHF
clone_size: NA; v_call: TRBV4-3; j_call: TRBJ1-1; d_call: NA; cdr3_nt: TGCGCCAGCAGCCAAGAGGTTGGCACTGAAGCTTTCTTT; cdr3_aa: CASSQEVGTEAFF
clone_size: once; v_call: TRBV6-5; j_call: TRBJ1-3; d_call: TRBD1; cdr3_nt: TGTGCCAGCAGTTATAAGGGGGCCTCTGGAAACACCATATATTTT; cdr3_aa: CASSYKGASGNTIYF
clone_size: few; v_call: TRBV15; j_call: TRBJ2-3; d_call: NA; cdr3_nt: TGTGCCACCAGCAGGGGACTGCCCACCGGTACGCAGTATTTT; cdr3_aa: CATSRGLPTGTQYF
clone_size: many; v_call: TRBV24-1; j_call: TRBJ2-7; d_call: TRBD1; cdr3_nt: TGTGCCACCAGTAGCAGGGACAGGGATTCGGGCGAGCAGTACTTC; cdr3_aa: CATSSRDRDSGEQYF
clone_size: NA; v_call: TRBV4-3; j_call: TRBJ2-7; d_call: NA; cdr3_nt: TGCGCCAGCAGCCAAGCGGTTGGGGAGCAGTACTTC; cdr3_aa: CASSQAVGEQYF
clone_size: many; v_call: TRBV2; j_call: TRBJ2-7; d_call: NA; cdr3_nt: TGTGCCAGCAGGGAAGAACCAGGACAGTACTACGAGCAGTACTTC; cdr3_aa: CASREEPGQYYEQYF
clone_size: few; v_call: TRBV30; j_call: TRBJ2-7; d_call: NA; cdr3_nt: TGTGCCTGGCAGGGGTACGAGCAGTACTTC; cdr3_aa: CAWQGYEQYF
clone_size: NA; v_call: TRBV12-3/TRBV12-4; j_call: TRBJ1-3; d_call: NA; cdr3_nt: TGTGCCAGCAATTCTCCGGCGACACCTCTCTCTGGAAACACCATATATTTT; cdr3_aa: CASNSPATPLSGNTIYF
clone_size: few; v_call: TRBV3-1; j_call: TRBJ1-3; d_call: NA; cdr3_nt: TGTGCCAGCAGCCAAGAACGCCACGGGGCAGGCCTAACATCTGGAAACACCATATATTTT; cdr3_aa: CASSQERHGAGLTSGNTIYF
clone_size: few; v_call: TRBV19; j_call: TRBJ1-1; d_call: NA; cdr3_nt: TGTGCCAGTACCCCCCGAAAGGGTCTGAACACTGAAGCTTTCTTT; cdr3_aa: CASTPRKGLNTEAFF
clone_size: many; v_call: TRBV7-8; j_call: TRBJ2-2; d_call: NA; cdr3_nt: TGTGCCGCCCCCTCAGGGGCACCCGGGGAGCTGTTTTTT; cdr3_aa: CAAPSGAPGELFF
clone_size: NA; v_call: TRBV29-1; j_call: TRBJ2-5; d_call: NA; cdr3_nt: TGCAGCAGCCCACAGGGGAGGGCAGAGACCCAGTACTTC; cdr3_aa: CSSPQGRAETQYF
clone_size: NA; v_call: TRBV29-1; j_call: TRBJ2-7; d_call: TRBD1; cdr3_nt: TGCAGGATTCCAAGGGGGACAGATTTCTACGAGCAGTACTTC; cdr3_aa: CRIPRGTDFYEQYF
clone_size: many; v_call: TRBV2; j_call: TRBJ2-1; d_call: TRBD2; cdr3_nt: TGTGCCAGCAGTCCTTTAGCGGGAGACCATGAGCAGTTCTTC; cdr3_aa: CASSPLAGDHEQFF
clone_size: NA; v_call: TRBV11-2; j_call: TRBJ2-2; d_call: NA; cdr3_nt: TGTGCCAGCAGCCCCCCTTTTCCGTACACCGGGGAGCTGTTTTTT; cdr3_aa: CASSPPFPYTGELFF
clone_size: NA; v_call: TRBV2; j_call: TRBJ1-3; d_call: NA; cdr3_nt: TGTGCCAGCAGCTTAACCGGTAACACCATATATTTT; cdr3_aa: CASSLTGNTIYF
clone_size: few; v_call: TRBV2; j_call: TRBJ2-7; d_call: NA; cdr3_nt: TGTGCCAGCAGTCTCGGTTCCCACGAGCAGTACTTC; cdr3_aa: CASSLGSHEQYF
clone_size: many; v_call: TRBV2; j_call: TRBJ1-6; d_call: NA; cdr3_nt: TGTGCCAGCAGTGTAGGTATGGAGTCACCCCTCCACTTT; cdr3_aa: CASSVGMESPLHF
clone_size: many; v_call: TRBV20-1; j_call: TRBJ1-6; d_call: NA; cdr3_nt: TGCAGTGCTAGAGACGCGACAACGTACCCCCTCCACTTT; cdr3_aa: CSARDATTYPLHF
clone_size: NA; v_call: TRBV29-1; j_call: TRBJ2-7; d_call: NA; cdr3_nt: TGCACCAAGATGACAGGCCCCTACGAGCAGTACTTC; cdr3_aa: CTKMTGPYEQYF
clone_size: NA; v_call: TRBV9; j_call: TRBJ2-7; d_call: TRBD2; cdr3_nt: TGTGCCAGCAGCCAACTAGCGGGAGGGGCCTACGAGCAGTACTTC; cdr3_aa: CASSQLAGGAYEQYF
clone_size: NA; v_call: TRBV11-1; j_call: TRBJ1-3; d_call: TRBD1; cdr3_nt: TGTGCCAGCAGCCTATTTAGGGACAGGGTAGCGAACACCATATATTTT; cdr3_aa: CASSLFRDRVANTIYF
clone_size: many; v_call: TRBV2; j_call: TRBJ2-5; d_call: NA; cdr3_nt: TGTGCCAGCGGAGAACTGGGGACCCAGTACTTC; cdr3_aa: CASGELGTQYF
clone_size: many; v_call: TRBV20-1; j_call: TRBJ1-1; d_call: TRBD1; cdr3_nt: TGCAGTGCGACCGGGACAGAACCCAGCTTT; cdr3_aa: CSATGTEPSF
clone_size: NA; v_call: TRBV20-1; j_call: TRBJ2-1; d_call: TRBD2; cdr3_nt: TGCAGTGCTAGGGGCGGGGGCTCCTACAATGAGCAGTTCTTC; cdr3_aa: CSARGGGSYNEQFF
clone_size: many; v_call: TRBV29-1; j_call: TRBJ1-1; d_call: TRBD1; cdr3_nt: TGCAGCGCAGCCTCCGGGACAGGTTCTGAAGCTTTCTTT; cdr3_aa: CSAASGTGSEAFF
clone_size: NA; v_call: TRBV29-1; j_call: TRBJ1-1; d_call: TRBD1; cdr3_nt: TGCAGCCGAGAGGGACAGGGAGACACTGAAGCTTTCTTT; cdr3_aa: CSREGQGDTEAFF
clone_size: NA; v_call: TRBV25-1; j_call: TRBJ2-7; d_call: NA; cdr3_nt: TGTGCCAGCAGTTCTTCCCCCGCCTACGAGCAGTACTTC; cdr3_aa: CASSSSPAYEQYF